The next 17 T cell receptor beta chains were all read from a single sample in a study of spatial heterogeneity in lung cancer. Whole-study results and caveats: The study found that expanded intratumoral alpha and beta TCR counts tracked tumor mutation counts.

The time point is: sample taken at primary tumor resection. TCRdb reprocessed the 5' RACE reads via MiXCR and lists one record per CDR3 protein. The sample lists several thousand distinct CDR3 sequences; around 7% were seen once. Their cognate antigens are unknown. The source was lung tumor tissue, collected at surgery. The receptors stem from a male donor with early-stage non-small cell lung cancer.

There are many counts of this clonotype. The chain employs TRBV10-1 and TRBJ1-1; D remains ambiguous. The CDR3 length is 13 residues. CDR1 is WNHNN and CDR2 is SYGVQD in the germline V gene (reference sequence). Trimming stripped 8 bases from V and 3 bases from J, with 13 bases between. CDR3 bases: TGCGCCAGCGACCGATCCCAGGACACTGAAGCTTTCTTT. Translated, it gives CASDRSQDTEAFF.

By its share, this clonotype is medium-sized. This rearrangement joins TRBV6-5 to TRBJ2-7; D is undetermined. V lost 0 bases and J lost 0, with 9 bases in between. CDR1 MNHEY and CDR2 SVGAGI come from the germline V gene. The CDR3 loop spans 15 amino acids. The CDR3 loop is CASSYSQRTSYEQYF. The CDR3 DNA is TGTGCCAGCAGTTACTCTCAGCGAACCTCCTACGAGCAGTACTTC.

This clonotype counts as medium-sized (0.01 to 0.1%). This chain links TRBV20-1 with TRBJ2-6, with D perhaps TRBD2 (6 bases). Germline CDR1 DFQATT, CDR2 SNEGSKA (reference sequence). With 5 bases removed from V and 1 base from J, the gap between germline ends came to 12 bases. CDR3 length: 15 amino acids. This CDR3 reads CSALADHSGANVLTF. CDR3 DNA: TGCAGTGCTTTAGCGGACCATTCTGGGGCCAACGTCCTGACTTTC.

By share, this clonotype ranks as medium-sized (0.01 to 0.1%). One end of the junction is discordant with germline, which a read error may explain. This chain connects TRBV29-1 to TRBJ2-6; 7 nucleotides line up with TRBD1. The CDR3 consists of 14 residues. Germline values: CDR1 SQVTM, CDR2 ANQGSEA. The CDR3 DNA reads TGCAGCGTAACCACAGGGGCTGGGGCCAACCTCCTGACTTTC. It specifies CSVTTGAGANLLTF.

This clonotype has only a few counts. The chain carries TRBV28 and TRBJ1-2; a weak D match, TRBD1 (6 bases). Germline V gives CDR1 MDHEN, CDR2 SYDVKM. The CDR3 length is 13 residues. Trimming removed 7 bases at V and 7 bases at J, with 16 bases between. The CDR3 DNA is TGTGCCAGCAACCCGGGGGGCCGGGGTGGCTACACCTTC. Translating it yields CASNPGGRGGYTF.

In this sample, this clonotype turned up a few times. The chain carries TRBV29-1 and TRBJ2-7; D is undetermined. The germline gives CDR1 SQVTM, CDR2 ANQGSEA. The CDR3 contains 11 residues. The V gene lost 1 base and the J gene lost 4 bases, with 5 bases spanning the gap. The CDR3 nucleotides are TGCAGCGTTGAAGGGAAGTACGAGCAGTACTTC. This gives the protein CSVEGKYEQYF.

This clonotype has ten or more counts. This chain joins TRBV6-2 or TRBV6-3 and TRBJ1-1; D call uncertain. Germline CDR1 reads MNHEY; CDR2 reads SVGEGT. The CDR3 spans 12 residues. V was trimmed by 1 base and J by 7 bases, leaving 7 bases between them. CDR3 nucleotide sequence: TGTGCCAGCAGTTACTTTTCCCGTGAAGCTTTCTTT. This encodes CASSYFSREAFF.

Ten or more counts support this clonotype. The rearrangement joins TRBV14 to TRBJ1-6, with TRBD1 identical over 7 bases. This CDR3 spans 15 amino acids. Germline V gives CDR1 SGHDN, CDR2 FVKESK. The V segment lost 4 bases and the J segment 7 bases; nucleotides outside the gene matches: 7. The CDR3 DNA reads as TGTGCCAGCAGCCTCGATGGACAGGCAAATTCACCCCTCCACTTT. This gives the protein CASSLDGQANSPLHF.

This clonotype showed up many times. The chain links TRBV3-1 to TRBJ1-4, with a possible D match to TRBD1 (5 bases). The germline CDR1 and CDR2 sequences are LGHDT and YNNKEL (reference sequence). This CDR3 contains 15 residues. The V gene lost 4 bases and the J gene lost 3 bases, with 12 bases spanning the gap. The CDR3 here is CASSLRTSANEKLFF. The CDR3 bases are TGTGCCAGCAGCCTCCGGACAAGCGCTAATGAAAAACTGTTTTTT.

By proportion, this clonotype is medium-sized. The V call is TRBV7-9, the J call TRBJ1-5; D is unclear. In germline, CDR1 is SEHNR, CDR2 FQNEAQ (reference sequence). V dropped 5 bases and J dropped 6 bases, with 8 bases sitting between them. This CDR3 region has 12 residues. The CDR3 region has the DNA TGTGCCAGCAGCCTAGAGGGTCAGCCCCAGCATTTT. Its protein is CASSLEGQPQHF.

In its sample, this clonotype was seen many times. This sequence joins TRBV5-1 and TRBJ2-1; 7 nucleotides agree with TRBD1. J was trimmed by 4 bases and V by 0 bases; bases with no gene match: 4. The CDR3 consists of 15 residues. Germline V gene sequence: CDR1 SGHRS, CDR2 YFSETQ. In nucleotides, the CDR3 is TGCGCCAGCAGCTTGGCCGGGACAGCGTACAATGAGCAGTTCTTC. Amino acid sequence: CASSLAGTAYNEQFF.

The table lists this clonotype with many counts. The chain carries TRBV6-1 and TRBJ2-5; D perhaps matches TRBD2 (7 bases). The CDR3 totals 12 residues. Per germline, CDR1 MNHNS and CDR2 SASEGT. Trimming pared 8 bases from V and 3 bases from J, leaving 10 bases between. The CDR3, as DNA: TGTGCCAGCGGGGGGGCAAAAGAGACCCAGTACTTC. Encoded protein: CASGGAKETQYF.

Only a few counts were recorded for this clonotype. This chain connects TRBV12-3 or TRBV12-4 to TRBJ2-2, with D perhaps matching TRBD2 (5 bases). Between the trimmed V and J ends, which lost 5 bases and 1 base, there was a span of 11 bases. The CDR3 totals 15 residues. The CDR3 DNA is TGTGCCAGCAGTGCCGGGAAGCTGAACACCGGGGAGCTGTTTTTT. It is translated as CASSAGKLNTGELFF.

This clonotype rates as medium-sized. The chain joins TRBV5-1 to TRBJ2-3; 9 bases match TRBD1. Germline V CDR1 and CDR2: SGHRS, YFSETQ. This CDR3 is built from 14 residues. V lost 3 bases and J lost 5; bases outside the gene matches: 4. The CDR3 reads CASSSQGAVDTQYF. Written as DNA, the CDR3 is TGCGCCAGCAGCTCACAGGGGGCGGTAGATACGCAGTATTTT.

By share of the sample, this clonotype is medium-sized (0.01 to 0.1%). This chain connects TRBV11-2 to TRBJ2-3; 9 positions agree with TRBD2. J was trimmed by 3 bases and V by 5 bases; bases with no gene match: 9. Germline CDR1 and CDR2: SGHAT and FQNNGV. The CDR3 length is 16 residues. The CDR3 sequence is CASSPLAGATTDTQYF. CDR3 coding DNA: TGTGCCAGCAGCCCATTAGCGGGGGCCACGACAGATACGCAGTATTTT.

This clonotype was seen a handful of times. This sequence joins TRBV10-3 and TRBJ1-2; tentatively, D is TRBD1 (5 bases). Trimming shortened V by 3 bases and J by 5 bases, and 13 bases separated the two germline ends. From germline, CDR1 is ENHRY and CDR2 SYGVKD. The CDR3 runs to 14 residues. CDR3 loop: CAISDAGLSYGYTF. CDR3 nucleotides: TGTGCCATCAGTGACGCGGGACTGAGTTATGGCTACACCTTC.

In this sample, this clonotype turned up many times. The rearrangement joins TRBV27 to TRBJ2-7; 8 nucleotides line up with TRBD2. V trimming: 6 bases; J trimming: 2 bases; junction bases outside the gene matches: 12. Germline values: CDR1 MNHEY, CDR2 SMNVEV (reference sequence). This CDR3 is built from 16 residues. CDR3 DNA: TGTGCCAGCAGCCTCTTAACAGGGACTAGGACCTACGAGCAGTACTTC. Protein sequence: CASSLLTGTRTYEQYF.